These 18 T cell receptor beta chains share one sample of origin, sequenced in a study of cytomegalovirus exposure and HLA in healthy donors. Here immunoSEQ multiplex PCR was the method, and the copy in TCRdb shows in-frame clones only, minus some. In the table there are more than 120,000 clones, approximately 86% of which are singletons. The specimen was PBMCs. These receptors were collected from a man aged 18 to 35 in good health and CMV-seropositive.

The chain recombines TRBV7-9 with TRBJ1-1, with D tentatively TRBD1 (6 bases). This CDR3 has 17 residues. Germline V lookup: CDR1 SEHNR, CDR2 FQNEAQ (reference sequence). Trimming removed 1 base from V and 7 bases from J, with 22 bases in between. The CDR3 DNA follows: TGTGCCAGCAGCTTAGAAGGTAGGGGGAGAGTGCTGCGTGAAGCTTTCTTT. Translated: CASSLEGRGRVLREAFF.

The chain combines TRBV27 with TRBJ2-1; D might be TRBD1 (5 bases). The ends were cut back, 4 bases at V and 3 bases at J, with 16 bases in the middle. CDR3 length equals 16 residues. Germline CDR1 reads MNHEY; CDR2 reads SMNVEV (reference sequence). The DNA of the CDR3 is TGTGCCAGCAGTTCCTTCCCCAGGGCTGGCTACAATGAGCAGTTCTTC. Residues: CASSSFPRAGYNEQFF.

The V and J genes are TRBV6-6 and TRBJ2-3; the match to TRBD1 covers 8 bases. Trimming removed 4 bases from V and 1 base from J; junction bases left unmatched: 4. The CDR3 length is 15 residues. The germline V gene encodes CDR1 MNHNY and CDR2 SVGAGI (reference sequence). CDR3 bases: TGTGCCAGCAGTTCCCCGGGACAGGGCACAGATACGCAGTATTTT. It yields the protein CASSSPGQGTDTQYF.

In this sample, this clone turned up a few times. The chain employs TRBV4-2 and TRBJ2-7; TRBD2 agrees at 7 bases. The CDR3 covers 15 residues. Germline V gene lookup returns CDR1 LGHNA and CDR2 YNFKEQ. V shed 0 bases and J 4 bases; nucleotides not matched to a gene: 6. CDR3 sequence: CASSQEGGKPYEQYF. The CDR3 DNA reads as TGTGCCAGCAGCCAAGAGGGAGGGAAGCCTTACGAGCAGTACTTC.

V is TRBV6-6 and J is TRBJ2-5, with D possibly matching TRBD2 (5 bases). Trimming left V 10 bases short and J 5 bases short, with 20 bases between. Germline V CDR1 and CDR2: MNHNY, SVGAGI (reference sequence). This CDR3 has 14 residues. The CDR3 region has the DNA TGTGCCACTAAAGTTCGTTCCGGGGTGGAGACCCAGTACTTC. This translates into CATKVRSGVETQYF.

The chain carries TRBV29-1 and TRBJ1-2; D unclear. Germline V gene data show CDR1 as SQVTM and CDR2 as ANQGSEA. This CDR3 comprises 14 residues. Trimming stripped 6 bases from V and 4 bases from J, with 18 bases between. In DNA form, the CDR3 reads TGCAGCGTCCAAACGGGGTCCGGTGTCTATGGCTACACCTTC. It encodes CSVQTGSGVYGYTF. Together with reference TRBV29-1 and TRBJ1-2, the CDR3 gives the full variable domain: SAVISQKPSRDICQRGTSLTIQCQVDSQVTMMFWYRQQPGQSLTLIATANQGSEATYESGFVIDKFPISRPNLTFSTLTVSNMSPEDSSIYLCSVQTGSGVYGYTFGSGTRLTVV.

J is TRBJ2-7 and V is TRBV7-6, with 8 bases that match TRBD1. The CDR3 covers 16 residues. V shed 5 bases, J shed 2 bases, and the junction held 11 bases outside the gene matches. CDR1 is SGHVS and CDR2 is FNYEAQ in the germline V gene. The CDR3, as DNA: TGTGCCAGCAGCCCAACACCCGGGACAGGAGCCTACGAGCAGTACTTC. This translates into CASSPTPGTGAYEQYF.

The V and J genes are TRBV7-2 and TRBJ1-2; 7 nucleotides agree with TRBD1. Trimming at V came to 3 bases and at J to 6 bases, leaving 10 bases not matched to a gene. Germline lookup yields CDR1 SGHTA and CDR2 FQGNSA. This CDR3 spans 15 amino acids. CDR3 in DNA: TGTGCCAGCAGCTTCGCATTCTACAGGGGAGATGGCTACACCTTC. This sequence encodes CASSFAFYRGDGYTF.

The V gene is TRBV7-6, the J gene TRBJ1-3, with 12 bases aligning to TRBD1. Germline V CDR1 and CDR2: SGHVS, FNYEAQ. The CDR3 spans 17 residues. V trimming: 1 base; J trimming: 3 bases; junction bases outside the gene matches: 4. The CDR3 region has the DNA TGTGCCAGCAGCTTAGATAGGGACAGGGGGCTTGGAAACACCATATATTTT. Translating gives CASSLDRDRGLGNTIYF.

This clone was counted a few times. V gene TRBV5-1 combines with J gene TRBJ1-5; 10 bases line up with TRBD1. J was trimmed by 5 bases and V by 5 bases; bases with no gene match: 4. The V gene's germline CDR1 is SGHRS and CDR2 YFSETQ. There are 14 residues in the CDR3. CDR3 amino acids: CASRETGGHQPQHF. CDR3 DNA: TGCGCCAGCAGGGAGACAGGGGGCCATCAGCCCCAGCATTTT.

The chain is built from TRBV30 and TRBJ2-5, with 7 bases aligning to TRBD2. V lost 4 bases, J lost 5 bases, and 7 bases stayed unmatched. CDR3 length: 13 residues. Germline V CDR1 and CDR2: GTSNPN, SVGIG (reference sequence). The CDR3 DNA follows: TGTGCCTGGATCACCAGCGGGGAGGAGACCCAGTACTTC. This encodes CAWITSGEETQYF.

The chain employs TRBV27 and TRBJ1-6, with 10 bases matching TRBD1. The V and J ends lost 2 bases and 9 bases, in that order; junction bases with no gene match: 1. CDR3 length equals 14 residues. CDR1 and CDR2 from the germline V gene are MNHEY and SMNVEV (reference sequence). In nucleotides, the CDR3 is TGTGCCAGCAGTTTAGGACAGGGGGGTTCACCCCTCCACTTT. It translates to CASSLGQGGSPLHF.

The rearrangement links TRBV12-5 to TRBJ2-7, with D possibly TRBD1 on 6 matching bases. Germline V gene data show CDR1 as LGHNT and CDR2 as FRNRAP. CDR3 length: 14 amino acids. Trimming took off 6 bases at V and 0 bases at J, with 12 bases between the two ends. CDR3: CASGSSTGSYEQYF. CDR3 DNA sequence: TGTGCTAGTGGATCCTCGACAGGCTCCTACGAGCAGTACTTC.

Here the CDR3 DNA reads TGTGCCAGCAGCTTCAGGGATGAGCAGTTCTTC. Amino acids: CASSFRDEQFF. The rearrangement links TRBV13 to TRBJ2-1, with D possibly TRBD1 on 5 matching bases. This CDR3 comprises 11 residues. The germline gives CDR1 PRHDT, CDR2 FYEKMQ (reference sequence). Trimming took off 3 bases at V and 8 bases at J, with 5 bases between the two ends. Filled out from reference TRBV13 and TRBJ2-1, the complete variable domain reads AAGVIQSPRHLIKEKRETATLKCYPIPRHDTVYWYQQGPGQDPQFLISFYEKMQSDKGSIPDRFSAQQFSDYHSELNMSSLELGDSALYFCASSFRDEQFFGPGTRLTVL.

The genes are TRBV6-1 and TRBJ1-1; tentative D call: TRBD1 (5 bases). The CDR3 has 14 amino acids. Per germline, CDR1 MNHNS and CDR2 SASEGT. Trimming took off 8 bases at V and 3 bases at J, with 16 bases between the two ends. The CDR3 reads CASPSLGDYTEAFF. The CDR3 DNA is TGTGCCAGCCCAAGTTTGGGGGACTACACTGAAGCTTTCTTT.

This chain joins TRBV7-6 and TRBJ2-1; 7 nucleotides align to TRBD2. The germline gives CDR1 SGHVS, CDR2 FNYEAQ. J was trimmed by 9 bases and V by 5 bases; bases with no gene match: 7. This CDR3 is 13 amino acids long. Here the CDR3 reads CASSRMTSSEQFF. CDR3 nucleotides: TGTGCCAGCAGCCGGATGACTAGCAGTGAGCAGTTCTTC.

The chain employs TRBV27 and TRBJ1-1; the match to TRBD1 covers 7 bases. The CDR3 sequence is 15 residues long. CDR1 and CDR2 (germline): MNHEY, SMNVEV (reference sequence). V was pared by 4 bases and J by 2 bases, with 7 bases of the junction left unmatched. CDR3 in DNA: TGTGCCAGCAGTTCTGGACAGGTTACAAACACTGAAGCTTTCTTT. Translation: CASSSGQVTNTEAFF.

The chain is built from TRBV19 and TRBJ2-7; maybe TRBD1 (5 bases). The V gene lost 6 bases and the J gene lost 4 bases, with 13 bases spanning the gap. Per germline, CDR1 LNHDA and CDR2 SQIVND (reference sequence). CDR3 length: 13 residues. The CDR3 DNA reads TGTGCCAGTAGCCAGGGCCTGGGGTACGAGCAGTACTTC. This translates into CASSQGLGYEQYF.